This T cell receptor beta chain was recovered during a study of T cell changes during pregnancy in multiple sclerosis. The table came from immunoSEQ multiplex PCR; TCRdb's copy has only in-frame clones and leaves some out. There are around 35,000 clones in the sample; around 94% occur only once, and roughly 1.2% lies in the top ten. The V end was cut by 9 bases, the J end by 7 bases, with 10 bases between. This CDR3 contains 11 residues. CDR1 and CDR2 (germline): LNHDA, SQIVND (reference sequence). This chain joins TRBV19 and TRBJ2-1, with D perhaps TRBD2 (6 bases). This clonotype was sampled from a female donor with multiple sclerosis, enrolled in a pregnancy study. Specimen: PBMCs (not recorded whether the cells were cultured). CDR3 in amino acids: CASFRGNEQFF. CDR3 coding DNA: TGTGCCAGCTTTCGGGGGAATGAGCAGTTCTTC.